These 24 T cell receptor beta chains share one sample of origin, sequenced in a study of shared clonotypes between healthy human individuals (dated by TCRdb to about 2020). Library construction relied on the immunoSEQ multiplex PCR assay. The source is immuneACCESS, and TCRdb retained only in-frame sequences with V and J called. Part of the clones is not carried over; for the studies checked, unresolved V genes explain less than half of this, and the remainder is unexplained. The sample table records some 2,500,000 clones; roughly 92% of these occur just once. Approximately 0.4% of the sample is held by the ten biggest clonotypes. Sequencing was carried out using naive CD4+ T cells from PBMCs. The sample's cell subset or site, from its label and the paper: CD45RA+ positively selected. These TCRs come from a young man in good health. Some clones in this sample may be carry-over from other donors' samples.

The rearrangement uses TRBV7-2 and TRBJ2-3; 16 bases map to TRBD2. This CDR3 is 19 amino acids long. V lost 2 bases, J lost 2 bases, and 7 bases stayed unmatched. Per germline, CDR1 SGHTA and CDR2 FQGNSA. CDR3 sequence: CASSLLGLAGGRVTDTQYF. The CDR3 nucleotides are TGTGCCAGCAGCTTACTGGGACTAGCGGGAGGGAGGGTCACAGATACGCAGTATTTT.

Worth noting for this clone: Other DNA variants within this sample encode the same CDR3. This sequence joins TRBV28 and TRBJ2-6; D remains unclear. V was clipped by 3 bases and J by 0 bases, with 3 bases between them. The CDR3 loop spans 14 amino acids. Germline V lookup: CDR1 MDHEN, CDR2 SYDVKM. The CDR3 protein is CASSLHSGANVLTF. Here the CDR3 DNA reads TGTGCCAGCAGTTTGCACTCTGGGGCCAACGTCCTGACTTTC.

The genes are TRBV2 and TRBJ2-3; D is possibly TRBD2 (5 bases). CDR1 and CDR2 from the germline V gene are SNHLY and FYNNEI. The CDR3 covers 15 residues. The V end was cut by 0 bases, the J end by 2 bases, with 9 bases between. CDR3 region: CASSEALADTDTQYF. CDR3 DNA: TGTGCCAGCAGTGAAGCGCTAGCAGACACAGATACGCAGTATTTT.

This chain links TRBV18 with TRBJ1-1; TRBD1 agrees at 11 bases. Germline V gene data show CDR1 as KGHSH and CDR2 as LQKENI. This CDR3 comprises 16 residues. Trimming at V came to 1 base and at J to 5 bases, leaving 6 bases not matched to a gene. The CDR3 here is CASSPLMGQGGTEAFF. As DNA, the CDR3 is TGTGCCAGCTCACCACTAATGGGACAGGGGGGGACTGAAGCTTTCTTT.

The genes are TRBV11-2 and TRBJ2-5; 7 bases match TRBD1. This CDR3 region has 14 residues. Germline V gives CDR1 SGHAT, CDR2 FQNNGV. V shed 3 bases, J shed 5 bases, and the junction held 6 bases outside the gene matches. CDR3: CASSLHRGVETQYF. Written as DNA, the CDR3 is TGTGCCAGCAGCTTGCACAGGGGAGTCGAGACCCAGTACTTC.

V gene TRBV28 combines with J gene TRBJ2-5; D gene unclear. Trimming took 6 bases from V and 3 from J, leaving 11 bases between them. The CDR3 has 13 amino acids. CDR1 is MDHEN and CDR2 is SYDVKM in the germline V gene. Here the CDR3 DNA reads TGTGCCAGCAGACCCGGTGGTGAAGAGACCCAGTACTTC. Translating it yields CASRPGGEETQYF.

The chain links TRBV18 to TRBJ2-6; TRBD1 might be the D (5 bases). Trimming cost V 1 base and J 0 bases, with 10 bases left between them. The CDR3 totals 17 residues. Germline V gene lookup returns CDR1 KGHSH and CDR2 LQKENI. Written as DNA, the CDR3 is TGTGCCAGCTCACCACTGACAGTGGACTCTGGGGCCAACGTCCTGACTTTC. Encoded protein: CASSPLTVDSGANVLTF.

The genes are TRBV6-5 and TRBJ2-7; TRBD1 matches 8 bases. V was clipped by 0 bases and J by 2 bases; unmatched bases: 3. The V gene's germline CDR1 is MNHEY and CDR2 SVGAGI. This CDR3 is built from 15 residues. CDR3 residues: CASSYSDRGPYEQYF. The CDR3 bases are TGTGCCAGCAGTTACTCCGACAGGGGTCCCTACGAGCAGTACTTC.

V is TRBV4-1 and J is TRBJ1-5, with TRBD1 as a possible D gene (5 bases). Germline V gives CDR1 MGHRA, CDR2 YSYEKL. The CDR3 is made up of 17 amino acids. V gave up 4 bases and J gave up 0 bases, with 16 bases separating them. The chain's CDR3 is CASSRSTDKYSNQPQHF. CDR3 nucleotides: TGCGCCAGCAGCCGTTCGACAGACAAATATAGCAATCAGCCCCAGCATTTT.

This chain uses TRBV5-4 with TRBJ2-5; D unclear. With 0 bases removed from V and 5 bases from J, the gap between germline ends came to 14 bases. Germline V CDR1 and CDR2: SGHNT, YYREEE (reference sequence). The length of the CDR3 is 15 residues. CDR3 amino acids: CASSLGGRTFETQYF. The CDR3 DNA is TGTGCCAGCAGCTTGGGTGGCAGGACGTTCGAGACCCAGTACTTC.

CDR3 region: CASSEAAGDLYGYTF. CDR3 in DNA: TGTGCCAGCAGTGAAGCGGCAGGGGATTTGTATGGCTACACCTTC. The chain couples TRBV6-1 to TRBJ1-2; TRBD1 is a possible D gene (6 bases). The CDR3 is 15 residues long. V lost 0 bases to trimming and J lost 5 bases, with 13 bases between them. Looked up from germline, CDR1 is MNHNS and CDR2 is SASEGT.

V and J are TRBV2 and TRBJ2-5; D remains ambiguous. Germline CDR1 and CDR2: SNHLY and FYNNEI. V lost 7 bases, J lost 5 bases, and 5 bases lay in between. The CDR3 has 10 amino acids. Here the CDR3 DNA reads TGTGCCAGCAAAGTCGAGACCCAGTACTTC. Translated, it gives CASKVETQYF.

The chain couples TRBV7-3 to TRBJ1-2, with D perhaps TRBD1 (6 bases). Germline V gene lookup returns CDR1 SGHTA and CDR2 FQGTGA. The CDR3 has 14 residues. V was shortened by 5 bases and J by 7 bases, with 17 bases between the two germline ends. The CDR3 protein is CASSQGGLSSGYTF. For the CDR3, the DNA is TGTGCCAGCAGCCAAGGGGGGCTGAGCAGTGGCTACACCTTC. Drawing the rest from reference TRBV7-3 and TRBJ1-2, the complete variable domain is GAGVSQTPSNKVTEKGKYVELRCDPISGHTALYWYRQSLGQGPEFLIYFQGTGAADDSGLPNDRFFAVRPEGSVSTLKIQRTERGDSAVYLCASSQGGLSSGYTFGSGTRLTVV.

The V gene is TRBV18, the J gene TRBJ1-4; D might be TRBD1 (5 bases). Trimming removed 5 bases at V and 8 bases at J, with 21 bases between. The CDR3 totals 16 residues. Germline CDR1 KGHSH, CDR2 LQKENI. The CDR3 region is CASSTWDAGVKEKLFF. DNA for the CDR3: TGTGCCAGCTCAACCTGGGACGCCGGGGTAAAGGAAAAACTGTTTTTT.

This sequence joins TRBV6-5 and TRBJ2-7, with a weak D call TRBD2 (6 bases). V dropped 7 bases and J dropped 0 bases, with 13 bases sitting between them. The CDR3 runs 14 residues. Germline V gene lookup returns CDR1 MNHEY and CDR2 SVGAGI. In DNA form, the CDR3 reads TGTGCCAGCAACGGACCCGGGAGCTCCTACGAGCAGTACTTC. Amino acids: CASNGPGSSYEQYF.

The chain is built from TRBV14 and TRBJ2-3, with D perhaps matching TRBD1 (5 bases). With 1 base removed from V and 1 base from J, the gap between germline ends came to 18 bases. This CDR3 comprises 18 residues. CDR1 and CDR2 from the germline V gene are SGHDN and FVKESK. In DNA form, the CDR3 reads TGTGCCAGCAGCCAAGCGTCGTTCAGGGTCACGGGCACAGATACGCAGTATTTT. Residues: CASSQASFRVTGTDTQYF.

This chain links TRBV5-6 with TRBJ1-3, with D perhaps TRBD1 (6 bases). From germline, CDR1 is SGHDT and CDR2 YYEEEE. The CDR3 totals 16 residues. Between the trimmed V and J ends, which lost 2 bases and 3 bases, there was a span of 15 bases. CDR3 protein: CASSFYRVTIGNTIYF. DNA for the CDR3: TGTGCCAGCAGCTTCTACAGGGTTACTATTGGAAACACCATATATTTT.

The chain uses TRBV2 and TRBJ1-2; maybe TRBD1 (5 bases). V lost 0 bases and J lost 11, with 10 bases in between. Germline CDR1 reads SNHLY; CDR2 reads FYNNEI. This CDR3 is built from 12 residues. CDR3 coding DNA: TGTGCCAGCAGTGAAGCGGGGGGGGTGTACACCTTC. As protein: CASSEAGGVYTF.

The chain is built from TRBV5-4 and TRBJ2-3; TRBD1 matches at 7 bases. Germline V gene lookup returns CDR1 SGHNT and CDR2 YYREEE (reference sequence). The CDR3 is 18 residues long. V dropped 3 bases and J dropped 1; count of bases not matched to a gene: 14. The CDR3 DNA sequence: TGTGCCAGCAGCTCGTTGACAGGGTCTCCCTCCGGCACAGATACGCAGTATTTT. Translating it yields CASSSLTGSPSGTDTQYF.

As for this clone: Sequence at one end of the junction differs from germline and may be a read error. CDR3 amino acids: CASSLEGGQGDF. CDR3 nucleotide sequence: TGTGCCAGCAGCTTAGAGGGGGGACAGGGGGACTTC. The chain employs TRBV11-2 and TRBJ2-7; 11 nucleotides match TRBD1. Per germline, CDR1 SGHAT and CDR2 FQNNGV. The CDR3 contains 12 residues.

The J gene is TRBJ2-5, the V gene TRBV2; possible D gene TRBD2, 6 bases. V lost 2 bases and J lost 4, with 14 bases in between. Germline V lookup: CDR1 SNHLY, CDR2 FYNNEI. The CDR3 loop spans 15 amino acids. The CDR3 protein is CASSETTWGVETQYF. In nucleotides, the CDR3 is TGTGCCAGCAGTGAAACGACATGGGGGGTAGAGACCCAGTACTTC.

This sequence joins TRBV7-2 and TRBJ2-1, with D perhaps matching TRBD1 (5 bases). V gave up 2 bases and J gave up 6 bases, with 14 bases separating them. The CDR3 has 15 residues. Germline loops: CDR1 SGHTA, CDR2 FQGNSA. CDR3 residues: CASSLSHLRGNEQFF. CDR3 DNA: TGTGCCAGCAGCTTAAGCCACCTAAGGGGCAATGAGCAGTTCTTC.

This chain connects TRBV10-3 to TRBJ2-1; D gene unclear. V shed 2 bases and J shed 6 bases, with 8 bases lying between them. Germline V lookup: CDR1 ENHRY, CDR2 SYGVKD. The CDR3 runs to 13 residues. The CDR3 region is CAISELPSNEQFF. The CDR3 region has the DNA TGTGCCATCAGTGAGCTCCCGAGCAATGAGCAGTTCTTC.

This chain links TRBV5-1 with TRBJ1-6, with a tentative D call TRBD1 (6 bases). Between the trimmed V and J ends, which lost 0 bases and 6 bases, there was a span of 10 bases. There are 15 residues in the CDR3. CDR1 is SGHRS, CDR2 YFSETQ, per germline. CDR3 in amino acids: CASSLAADSNSPLHF. CDR3 nucleotide sequence: TGCGCCAGCAGCTTGGCTGCGGACAGTAATTCACCCCTCCACTTT.